This T cell receptor beta chain is drawn from a study of blood T cell repertoires in COVID-19. Study in general: Both acute and convalescent COVID-19 samples were obtained from the United States, Italy and Spain. PBMCs, B-cell-depleted T cells, or T cells were the source of the cDNA or gDNA that made up the material.

Germline V lookup: CDR1 SNHLY, CDR2 FYNNEI. Trimming cost V 7 bases and J 2 bases, with 12 bases left between them. This CDR3 has 14 amino acids. Source study methods: Estimation of nucleated cell counts relied on the amplification of reference gene primers. TCRdb keeps only in-frame clones here, not all; method: immunoSEQ multiplex PCR. For V, J and clone size, that table is used; D and trimming come from the DNA. This sample carries approximately 220,000 clones, 80% to 90% of them seen once, and the ten largest clones take 8% to 10%. The source of this sequence is a woman aged 45-65 years with acute or convalescent COVID-19. Sequencing input: peripheral blood. V is TRBV2 and J is TRBJ2-1, with a weak D call TRBD2 (5 bases). As DNA, the CDR3 is TGTGCCAGCACTACACGGGGTACCTACAATGAGCAGTTCTTC. Translating gives CASTTRGTYNEQFF.